These 19 T cell receptor beta chains were all obtained from the same sample, sequenced in a study of shared clonotypes between healthy human individuals (dated by TCRdb to about 2020). The method was the immunoSEQ multiplex PCR assay. Sourced from immuneACCESS, this table was stored by TCRdb with only in-frame sequences that have V and J called. A share of the clones is absent; for the studies checked, an unresolved V gene accounts for under half, and the remainder has no known explanation. Counted in this sample were over 1.5 million clones; nearly 99% of them appeared once. 0.45% of the sample belongs to the ten largest clones. The sample taken for sequencing was naive CD4+ T cells sorted from blood. The cell subset or site label here, explained by the study, means: CD45RA+ positively selected. The source of these receptors is a man in his thirties or forties in good health.

CDR3 in DNA: TGTGCCACCTCCGGGACTAGCGGGAGGACGAGTACGACAGGATACTACGAGCAGTACTTC. This codes for CATSGTSGRTSTTGYYEQYF. This chain links TRBV2 with TRBJ2-7, with 15 nucleotides matching TRBD2. Trimming removed 10 bases from V and 3 bases from J; junction bases left unmatched: 22. The CDR3 has 20 amino acids. Germline values: CDR1 SNHLY, CDR2 FYNNEI. The whole variable domain, filled in from reference TRBV2 and TRBJ2-7, reads EPEVTQTPSHQVTQMGQEVILRCVPISNHLYFYWYRQILGQKVEFLVSFYNNEISEKSEIFDDQFSVERPDGSNFTLKIRSTKLEDSAMYFCATSGTSGRTSTTGYYEQYFGPGTRLTVT.

The V and J genes are TRBV5-5 and TRBJ2-5; D may be TRBD1 (5 bases). Per germline, CDR1 SGHKS and CDR2 YYEKEE (reference sequence). The CDR3 is 15 residues long. V gave up 0 bases and J gave up 1 base, with 10 bases separating them. The CDR3 region is CASSLGGSLQETQYF. CDR3 coding DNA: TGTGCCAGCAGCTTGGGGGGCAGCCTCCAAGAGACCCAGTACTTC.

The V and J genes are TRBV29-1 and TRBJ1-2; unclear D gene. Trimming took 7 bases from V and 2 from J, leaving 11 bases between them. The germline CDR1 and CDR2 sequences are SQVTM and ANQGSEA. The CDR3 extends over 12 amino acids. The CDR3 loop reads CSALGQNYGYTF. In DNA form, the CDR3 reads TGCAGCGCCCTCGGGCAGAACTATGGCTACACCTTC. Full variable domain (missing parts from reference TRBV29-1 and TRBJ1-2): SAVISQKPSRDICQRGTSLTIQCQVDSQVTMMFWYRQQPGQSLTLIATANQGSEATYESGFVIDKFPISRPNLTFSTLTVSNMSPEDSSIYLCSALGQNYGYTFGSGTRLTVV.

V gene TRBV6-5 combines with J gene TRBJ2-3; D is undetermined. The CDR3 runs to 16 residues. Germline CDR1 and CDR2: MNHEY and SVGAGI. The V and J ends lost 0 bases and 0 bases respectively, with 10 bases between them. CDR3 nucleotides: TGTGCCAGCAGTTACTCCAGGATCACTAGCACAGATACGCAGTATTTT. As protein: CASSYSRITSTDTQYF.

To note about this clone: Other DNA sequences in this sample translate to the same CDR3. The chain is built from TRBV10-3 and TRBJ2-1, with 7 positions matching TRBD1. Trimming at V came to 0 bases and at J to 3 bases, leaving 5 bases not matched to a gene. This CDR3 comprises 16 residues. Germline loops: CDR1 ENHRY, CDR2 SYGVKD. CDR3 sequence reads: CAISESEGGSYNEQFF. CDR3 coding DNA: TGTGCCATCAGTGAGTCGGAAGGGGGCAGCTACAATGAGCAGTTCTTC.

Comment on this clone: Within the sample, other DNA sequences also encode this same CDR3. The chain is built from TRBV5-1 and TRBJ2-3; a possible D gene is TRBD1 (6 bases). Germline V gene sequence: CDR1 SGHRS, CDR2 YFSETQ. The length of the CDR3 is 15 residues. V lost 0 bases and J 0 bases, leaving 8 bases between the germline ends. The CDR3: CASSLVGASTDTQYF. For the CDR3, the DNA is TGCGCCAGCAGCTTGGTGGGGGCTAGCACAGATACGCAGTATTTT.

The CDR3 sequence is CASSGEAAGWPQHF. DNA of the CDR3: TGTGCCAGCAGTGGTGAGGCCGCCGGATGGCCCCAGCATTTT. The V and J genes are TRBV2 and TRBJ1-5, with no clear D. The CDR3 length is 14 residues. Germline V CDR1 and CDR2: SNHLY, FYNNEI. With 4 bases removed from V and 9 bases from J, the gap between germline ends came to 16 bases.

The rearrangement joins TRBV18 to TRBJ2-7, with 11 bases matching TRBD2. The CDR3 spans 14 residues. Germline values: CDR1 KGHSH, CDR2 LQKENI. Trimming took 5 bases from V and 7 from J; bases not matched to a gene: 7. CDR3 DNA sequence: TGTGCCAGCTCAAGATTAGCGGGAGGGCTAGAGCAGTACTTC. Its protein product is CASSRLAGGLEQYF.

This clone showed up just once. The gene calls are TRBV2 and TRBJ2-1; D perhaps matches TRBD1 (6 bases). The germline CDR1 and CDR2 sequences are SNHLY and FYNNEI. CDR3 length equals 14 residues. The V gene lost 7 bases and the J gene lost 2 bases, with 12 bases spanning the gap. This chain's CDR3 is CASTRKGAYNEQFF. The CDR3 DNA follows: TGTGCCAGCACCAGAAAGGGGGCCTACAATGAGCAGTTCTTC.

This chain links TRBV9 with TRBJ2-7, with 9 bases matching TRBD1. The CDR3 covers 14 residues. Germline assignment: CDR1 SGDLS and CDR2 YYNGEE. V trimming: 4 bases; J trimming: 4 bases; junction bases outside the gene matches: 6. CDR3 region: CASSPTGTGYEQYF. The DNA of the CDR3 is TGTGCCAGCAGCCCAACCGGGACAGGGTACGAGCAGTACTTC.

The DNA for the CDR3 is TGTGCCATCAGTGAGTCAACTAGCGGGAGGATGACAGATACGCAGTATTTT. This codes for CAISESTSGRMTDTQYF. The rearrangement joins TRBV10-3 to TRBJ2-3; the match to TRBD2 covers 12 bases. Unmatched junction bases numbered 4, after V lost 0 bases and J lost 3 bases. The CDR3 has 17 residues. The V gene's germline CDR1 is ENHRY and CDR2 SYGVKD.

This clone has only one observation. The chain recombines TRBV6-1 with TRBJ1-5, with 7 bases fitting TRBD1. Germline V gene sequence: CDR1 MNHNS, CDR2 SASEGT. The CDR3 spans 15 residues. V was pared by 0 bases and J by 7 bases, with 6 bases of the junction left unmatched. This CDR3 reads CASSEAGGQFQPQHF. Written as DNA, the CDR3 is TGTGCCAGCAGTGAAGCGGGGGGACAGTTCCAGCCCCAGCATTTT.

The rearrangement uses TRBV7-9 and TRBJ2-7; no definite D call. Trimming pared 3 bases from V and 5 bases from J, leaving 14 bases between. The V gene's germline CDR1 is SEHNR and CDR2 FQNEAQ (reference sequence). The CDR3 consists of 14 residues. The CDR3 DNA sequence: TGTGCCAGCAGCTTCGACGGACGTCGGGACGAGCAGTACTTC. Its translation is CASSFDGRRDEQYF.

The chain couples TRBV7-3 to TRBJ2-3; possible D gene TRBD2, 6 bases. The length of the CDR3 is 15 residues. V was shortened by 2 bases and J by 2 bases, with 11 bases between the two germline ends. Germline V gives CDR1 SGHTA, CDR2 FQGTGA. CDR3 nucleotide sequence: TGTGCCAGCAGCTTAGGCGGGATTAACACAGATACGCAGTATTTT. Translated: CASSLGGINTDTQYF. Combining the CDR3 with reference TRBV7-3 and TRBJ2-3 gives the whole variable domain GAGVSQTPSNKVTEKGKYVELRCDPISGHTALYWYRQSLGQGPEFLIYFQGTGAADDSGLPNDRFFAVRPEGSVSTLKIQRTERGDSAVYLCASSLGGINTDTQYFGPGTRLTVL.

The V gene is TRBV30, the J gene TRBJ2-7, with 7 bases identical to TRBD1. This CDR3 is built from 12 residues. Unmatched junction bases numbered 5, after V lost 6 bases and J lost 3 bases. CDR1 and CDR2 (germline): GTSNPN, SVGIG (reference sequence). The CDR3 bases are TGTGCCTGCACAACAGGGGTCTACGAGCAGTACTTC. It translates to CACTTGVYEQYF.

The chain carries TRBV5-1 and TRBJ2-3; 10 positions match TRBD2. This CDR3 has 15 residues. Trimming removed 1 base from V and 5 bases from J; junction bases left unmatched: 4. Germline V CDR1 and CDR2: SGHRS, YFSETQ. For the CDR3, the DNA is TGCGCCAGCAGCTTGCGACTAGCGGGTCTAGATACGCAGTATTTT. Protein sequence: CASSLRLAGLDTQYF. Full variable domain (rest looked up from reference TRBV5-1 and TRBJ2-3): KAGVTQTPRYLIKTRGQQVTLSCSPISGHRSVSWYQQTPGQGLQFLFEYFSETQRNKGNFPGRFSGRQFSNSRSEMNVSTLELGDSALYLCASSLRLAGLDTQYFGPGTRLTVL.

The chain links TRBV9 to TRBJ2-1; 9 nucleotides line up with TRBD2. Germline-derived CDR1 and CDR2 are SGDLS and YYNGEE. With V trimmed by 0 bases and J by 5 bases, 3 bases remained unmatched. The CDR3 covers 15 residues. The CDR3 coding sequence is TGTGCCAGCAGCGTAGGACTAGCGGAAAACAATGAGCAGTTCTTC. This sequence encodes CASSVGLAENNEQFF.

The chain recombines TRBV21-1 with TRBJ2-1; the tabulated D call, TRBD2, remains unverified against the DNA. TRBV21-1 is deemed a pseudogene. The CDR3 has 24 amino acids. The CDR3 region is CASSKPTAPLDRTSGSRTYNEQFF. The CDR3 coding sequence is TGTGCCAGCAGCAAACCGACAGCCCCGTTAGACAGGACTAGCGGGAGTAGGACCTACAATGAGCAGTTCTTC.

Concerning this clone itself: The same CDR3 can be traced to other DNA sequences in this sample. CDR3 loop: CSVDQGHEQYF. The CDR3 DNA is TGCAGCGTTGATCAAGGGCACGAGCAGTACTTC. The V call is TRBV29-1, the J call TRBJ2-7; D gene uncertain. This CDR3 is 11 amino acids long. Germline-derived CDR1 and CDR2 are SQVTM and ANQGSEA. The V end lost 3 bases, the J end lost 5 bases, and 8 bases lay between the germline ends.